This T cell receptor (beta chain) was retrieved from a study of blood T cell repertoires in COVID-19. Study as a whole: Samples representing acute and convalescent COVID-19 were sourced from the United States, Italy and Spain.

Germline V lookup: CDR1 MNHNS, CDR2 SASEGT. The V and J ends lost 0 bases and 6 bases, in that order; junction bases with no gene match: 7. The CDR3 runs to 15 residues. Libraries were prepared by immunoSEQ multiplex PCR; TCRdb keeps only in-frame clonotypes and omits some of them. The sample contains fewer than 300,000 clones, 75% to 90% of which appear only once. The clonotype originates from a woman between 40 and 50 years old who had recovered from COVID-19. The V gene is TRBV6-1, the J gene TRBJ2-7; 8 bases are a match to TRBD1. The material sequenced was peripheral blood. Here the CDR3 reads CASSEAGGRGREQYF. The DNA for the CDR3 is TGTGCCAGCAGTGAAGCCGGCGGCAGGGGGCGCGAGCAGTACTTC.